Listed below are T cell receptor beta chains from one sample, sequenced in a study of cytomegalovirus exposure and HLA in healthy donors. Sequencing used immunoSEQ multiplex PCR; TCRdb keeps in-frame clones, though not all of them. This sample yields 150,000 to 200,000 clones, of which approximately 82% are seen a single time; 10% to 12% belongs to the top ten. Sequencing used PBMCs. All receptors derive from a man between 18 and 29 years old in good health and CMV-seropositive. CDR3s include the opening cysteine and the closing phenylalanine or tryptophan. D genes are given only for firm matches. Rows give clone size only sometimes, using once, few, many, or a class for an expanded clone.

TRBD2 | TRBJ2-1 | TRBV19 | - | 14 | TGTGCCAGTGGGGGTGCGACTAGCAACAATGAGCAGTTCTTC | CASGGATSNNEQFF
TRBD2 | TRBJ2-3 | TRBV6-5 | - | 15 | TGTGCCAGCAGCAGTCTAGCGGGAGGGACAGATACGCAGTATTTT | CASSSLAGGTDTQYF
- | TRBJ2-7 | TRBV27 | few | 16 | TGTGCCAGCAGTTTATCATTGACTAGTTTGTCCTACGAGCAGTACTTC | CASSLSLTSLSYEQYF
TRBD2 | TRBJ2-2 | TRBV19 | - | 15 | TGTGCCAGTAGGTCGGGAGGGCCATACACCGGGGAGCTGTTTTTT | CASRSGGPYTGELFF
- | TRBJ2-1 | TRBV2 | - | 14 | TGTGCCAGCCGTGCCGGAGGTAGTCGCAATGAGCAGTTCTTC | CASRAGGSRNEQFF
- | TRBJ1-2 | TRBV6-5 | once | 13 | TGTGCCAGCAGAGACAGCGCAAACTATGGCTACACCTTC | CASRDSANYGYTF
TRBD2 | TRBJ2-1 | TRBV7-9 | - | 15 | TGTGCCAGCAGCTTAGAAAGCGGGGGGTACAATGAGCAGTTCTTC | CASSLESGGYNEQFF
TRBD2 | TRBJ2-3 | TRBV9 | once | 17 | TGTGCCAGCAGCGCCGGACTAGCGGGAGGGTCCACAGATACGCAGTATTTT | CASSAGLAGGSTDTQYF
- | TRBJ1-2 | TRBV9 | - | 15 | TGTGCCAGCAACTCAAGGAGGGGGGGAGGCTATGGCTACACCTTC | CASNSRRGGGYGYTF
TRBD2 | TRBJ2-5 | TRBV9 | - | 17 | TGTGCCAGCAGCGTAGGGAGCGGGACCGCTTACCAAGAGACCCAGTACTTC | CASSVGSGTAYQETQYF
- | TRBJ1-5 | TRBV19 | - | 15 | TGTGCCAGTAGTCTAGACGGGTGGAGCAATCAGCCCCAGCATTTT | CASSLDGWSNQPQHF
- | TRBJ2-7 | TRBV14 | - | 15 | TGTGCCAGCAGCCAAGATCTCGCTAGCTCCTACGAGCAGTACTTC | CASSQDLASSYEQYF
- | TRBJ2-2 | TRBV29-1 | - | 12 | TGCAGCGTTCAGGGAAGAGCCGGGGAGCTGTTTTTT | CSVQGRAGELFF
- | TRBJ2-2 | TRBV11-3 | - | 15 | TGTGCCAGCGCCCGCGATAGCGGGAACACCGGGGAGCTGTTTTTT | CASARDSGNTGELFF
TRBD2 | TRBJ2-3 | TRBV28 | - | 15 | TGTGCCAGCACACTAGCGGGCTTAAGCACAGATACGCAGTATTTT | CASTLAGLSTDTQYF
TRBD2 | TRBJ2-7 | TRBV4-1 | - | 19 | TGCGCCAGCAGCCCTATACCGGGACTAGCGGGAGTGCGGGCCTACGAGCAGTACTTC | CASSPIPGLAGVRAYEQYF
- | TRBJ1-2 | TRBV19 | - | 12 | TGTGCCAGTAGGGCATCTCCGTATGGCTACACCTTC | CASRASPYGYTF
- | TRBJ2-5 | TRBV15 | - | 14 | TGTGCCACCAGCAGACAGGGAAACCAAGAGACCCAGTACTTC | CATSRQGNQETQYF
- | TRBJ2-7 | TRBV12-2 | - | 16 | TGTGCAAGTCGCTTAGCAGTAGGGACTCTCTCCTACGAGCAGTACTTC | CASRLAVGTLSYEQYF
- | TRBJ2-1 | TRBV6-6 | - | 14 | TGTGCCAGCAGTCTGTGGGTGGGGGGTATTGAGCAGTTCTTC | CASSLWVGGIEQFF
- | TRBJ1-1 | TRBV27 | few | 14 | TGTGCCAGCAGTTTGACAGCCCTGAACACTGAAGCTTTCTTT | CASSLTALNTEAFF
TRBD2 | TRBJ2-5 | TRBV15 | - | 19 | TGTGCCACCAGCAGAGATTGGGCTAGCGGGAGTCCTCTTCAAGAGACCCAGTACTTC | CATSRDWASGSPLQETQYF
- | TRBJ2-7 | TRBV5-1 | - | 15 | TGCGCCAGCAGCTTGGAACTCTCAGGGGTGGCAGAGCAGTACTTC | CASSLELSGVAEQYF
TRBD1 | TRBJ1-2 | TRBV27 | - | 12 | TGTGCCAGCAGCCCGGACAGGAGGGGCTACACCTTC | CASSPDRRGYTF
- | TRBJ1-1 | TRBV4-2 | - | 15 | TGTGCCAGCAGCCAGGACAGACAGTATTTATGCGAAGCTTTCTTT | CASSQDRQYLCEAFF
- | TRBJ1-2 | TRBV28 | - | 14 | TGTGCCAGCAGGATTGGGGGGGCTAACTATGGCTACACCTTC | CASRIGGANYGYTF
- | TRBJ2-7 | TRBV6-5 | - | 13 | TGTGCCAGCAGCAGTGGGGAGCTGGGTGAGCAGTACTTC | CASSSGELGEQYF
TRBD2 | TRBJ2-7 | TRBV9 | - | 15 | TGTGCCAGCAGCGTAGGGGAGGGTCTGGGTATCGAGCAGTACTTC | CASSVGEGLGIEQYF
- | TRBJ1-5 | TRBV28 | - | 15 | TGTGCCAGCAGTTCGGAGCGTCTGAGCAATCAGCCCCAGCATTTT | CASSSERLSNQPQHF
- | TRBJ2-2 | TRBV9 | - | 16 | TGTGCCAGCAGCGTAGTTCGAGGGTCGAACACCGGGGAGCTGTTTTTT | CASSVVRGSNTGELFF
TRBD1 | TRBJ2-2 | TRBV4-2 | - | 15 | TGTGCCAGCAGCCAAGAGGGACAGGGATTCGGGGAGCTGTTTTTT | CASSQEGQGFGELFF
- | TRBJ2-5 | TRBV10-2 | - | 13 | TGCGCCAGCGGGGGGGCCAGGGGAGAGACCCAGTACTTC | CASGGARGETQYF
TRBD2 | TRBJ2-5 | TRBV28 | few | 16 | TGTGCCAGCAGTTTTTCTAGCGGGAGCCTCCAAGAGACCCAGTACTTC | CASSFSSGSLQETQYF
TRBD2 | TRBJ2-1 | TRBV29-1 | - | 16 | TGCGGTACCCCCCACCTGCTAGCGGGAGGGCACAATGAGCAGTTCTTC | CGTPHLLAGGHNEQFF
- | TRBJ1-1 | TRBV28 | - | 13 | TGTGCCAGCTGGATGCCGGGCGGGATGGAAGCTTTCTTT | CASWMPGGMEAFF
TRBD2 | TRBJ2-3 | TRBV4-1 | - | 16 | TGCGCCAGCAGCCTATCTGGACTAGCGGACACAGATACGCAGTATTTT | CASSLSGLADTDTQYF
- | TRBJ2-5 | TRBV12-5 | few | 13 | TGTGCTAGTGGTCTGGACCTCCAGGAGACCCAGTACTTC | CASGLDLQETQYF
TRBD1 | TRBJ1-3 | TRBV30 | once | 15 | TGTGCCTGGAGTCTTTTCTCGGGACAGAGTGACACCATATATTTT | CAWSLFSGQSDTIYF
- | TRBJ2-5 | TRBV6-1 | few | 14 | TGTGCCAGCAGTGGGGAGGATGGCCAAGAGACCCAGTACTTC | CASSGEDGQETQYF
TRBD1 | TRBJ1-3 | TRBV18 | few | 16 | TGTGCCAGCTCACCACTCGGACAGGCGTATGGAAACACCATATATTTT | CASSPLGQAYGNTIYF
- | TRBJ1-2 | TRBV5-8 | once | 13 | TGTGCCAGCAGCTTGCGGGGAGACTATGGCTACACCTTC | CASSLRGDYGYTF
- | TRBJ2-7 | TRBV10-3 | - | 14 | TGTGCCATCACCGAAGGGGGGGGGAAGGAGGAGCAGTACTTC | CAITEGGGKEEQYF